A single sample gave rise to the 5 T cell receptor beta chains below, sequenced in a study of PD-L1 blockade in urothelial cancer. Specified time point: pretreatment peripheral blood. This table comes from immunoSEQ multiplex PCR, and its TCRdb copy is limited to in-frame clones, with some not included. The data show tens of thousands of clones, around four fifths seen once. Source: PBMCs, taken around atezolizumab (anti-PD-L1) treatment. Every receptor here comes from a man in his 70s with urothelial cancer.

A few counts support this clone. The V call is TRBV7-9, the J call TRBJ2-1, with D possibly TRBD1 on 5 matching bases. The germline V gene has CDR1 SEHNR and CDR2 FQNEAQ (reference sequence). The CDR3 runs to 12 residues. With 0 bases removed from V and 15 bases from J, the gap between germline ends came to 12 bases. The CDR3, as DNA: TGTGCCAGCAGCTTAGCGCAGGGCAGAGGGTTCTTC. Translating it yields CASSLAQGRGFF.

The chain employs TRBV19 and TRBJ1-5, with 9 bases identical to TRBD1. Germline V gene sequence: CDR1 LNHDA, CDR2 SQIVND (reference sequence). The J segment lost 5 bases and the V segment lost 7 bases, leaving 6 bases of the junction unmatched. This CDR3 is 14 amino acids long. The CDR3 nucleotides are TGTGCCAGTATCGAGGGACAGGGTCATCAGCCCCAGCATTTT. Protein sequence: CASIEGQGHQPQHF.

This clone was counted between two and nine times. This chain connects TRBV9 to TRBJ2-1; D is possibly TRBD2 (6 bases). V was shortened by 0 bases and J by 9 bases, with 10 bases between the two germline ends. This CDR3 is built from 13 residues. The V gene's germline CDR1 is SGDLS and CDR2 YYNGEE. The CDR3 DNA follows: TGTGCCAGCAGCGTAGAAGAACTAGCTGAGCAGTTCTTC. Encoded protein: CASSVEELAEQFF.

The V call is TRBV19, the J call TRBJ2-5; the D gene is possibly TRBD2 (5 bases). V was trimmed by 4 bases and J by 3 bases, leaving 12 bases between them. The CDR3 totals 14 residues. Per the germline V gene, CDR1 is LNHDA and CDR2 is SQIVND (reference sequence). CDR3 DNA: TGTGCCAGTAGTACCCTAGGAGGAGAAGAGACCCAGTACTTC. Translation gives CASSTLGGEETQYF.

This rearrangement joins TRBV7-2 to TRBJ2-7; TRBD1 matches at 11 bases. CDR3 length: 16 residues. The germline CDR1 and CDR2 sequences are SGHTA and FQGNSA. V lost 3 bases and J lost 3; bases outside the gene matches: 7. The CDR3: CASSFSPGQGVYEQYF. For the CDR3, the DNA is TGTGCCAGCAGCTTCTCTCCGGGACAGGGGGTCTACGAGCAGTACTTC.